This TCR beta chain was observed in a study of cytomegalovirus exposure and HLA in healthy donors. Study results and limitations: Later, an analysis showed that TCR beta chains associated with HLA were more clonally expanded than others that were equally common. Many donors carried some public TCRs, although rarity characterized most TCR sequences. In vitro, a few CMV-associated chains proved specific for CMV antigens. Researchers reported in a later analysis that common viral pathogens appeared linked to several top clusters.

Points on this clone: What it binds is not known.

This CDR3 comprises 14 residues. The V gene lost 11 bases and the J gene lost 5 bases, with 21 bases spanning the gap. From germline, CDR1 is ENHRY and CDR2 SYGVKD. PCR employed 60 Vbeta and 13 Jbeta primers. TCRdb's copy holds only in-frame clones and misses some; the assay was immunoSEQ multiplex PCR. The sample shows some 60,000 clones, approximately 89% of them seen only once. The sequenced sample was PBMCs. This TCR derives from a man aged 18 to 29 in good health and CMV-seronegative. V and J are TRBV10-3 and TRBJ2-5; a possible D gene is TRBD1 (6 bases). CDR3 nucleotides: TGTGCCGCCTCCGAGGGCAGGGGTTTCGAGACCCAGTACTTC. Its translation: CAASEGRGFETQYF.